Listed here is a single T cell receptor (beta chain). TCR beta sequencing was performed on blood CD8+ and CD4+ T cells. The source of the sample is a study of CD8 T cells in Susac syndrome. The CDR3 runs 12 residues. In germline, CDR1 is LGHDT, CDR2 YNNKEL (reference sequence). With V trimmed by 4 bases and J by 6 bases, 2 bases remained unmatched. An input of about 0.5 to 1 ug of RNA was subjected to reverse transcription using random hexamers. The TCR beta CDR3 was amplified by immunoSEQ multiplex PCR across 54 Vbeta, 13 Jbeta. TCRdb independently ran MiXCR on the immunoSEQ multiplex PCR reads; one entry per CDR3 protein. The table lists 150,000 to 200,000 distinct CDR3 sequences, roughly 95% of them singletons.

Specimen: CD4+ T cells from PBMCs. The chain combines TRBV3-1 with TRBJ1-2, with TRBD1 matching 7 bases. The receptor's source is a human donor in good health. CDR3 sequence (DNA): TGTGCCAGCAGCCCAGGGGGGAATGGCTACACCTTC. Its protein is CASSPGGNGYTF.